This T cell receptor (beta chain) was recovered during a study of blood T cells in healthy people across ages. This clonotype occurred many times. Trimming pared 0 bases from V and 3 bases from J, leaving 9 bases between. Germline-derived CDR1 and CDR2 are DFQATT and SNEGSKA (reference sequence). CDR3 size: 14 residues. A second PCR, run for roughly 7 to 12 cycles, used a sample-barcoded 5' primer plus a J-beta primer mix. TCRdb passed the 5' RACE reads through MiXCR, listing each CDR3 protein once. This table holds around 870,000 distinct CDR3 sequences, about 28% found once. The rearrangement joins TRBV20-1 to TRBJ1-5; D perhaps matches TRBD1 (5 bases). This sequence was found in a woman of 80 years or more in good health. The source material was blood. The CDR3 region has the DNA TGCAGTGCTAGAGATTCAGGGAACAATCAGCCCCAGCATTTT. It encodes CSARDSGNNQPQHF.